Reported below is one T cell receptor beta chain. The data are from a study of control samples from healthy donors and cancer patients. The V and J ends lost 5 bases and 0 bases respectively, with 11 bases between them. The CDR3 is 15 residues long. CDR1 is MNHEY, CDR2 SVGEGT, per germline. Some clones are missing from TCRdb's copy, which holds only in-frame ones; the method was immunoSEQ multiplex PCR. The repertoire holds approximately 170,000 clones, with around 94% as singletons. The material sequenced was blood. The J gene is TRBJ1-5, the V gene TRBV6-2 or TRBV6-3; D remains unclear. The sequence derives from a man aged 25-45 years in good health. CDR3 nucleotide sequence: TGTGCCAGCAGTCCCGGACGGACTAGCAATCAGCCCCAGCATTTT. It specifies CASSPGRTSNQPQHF.